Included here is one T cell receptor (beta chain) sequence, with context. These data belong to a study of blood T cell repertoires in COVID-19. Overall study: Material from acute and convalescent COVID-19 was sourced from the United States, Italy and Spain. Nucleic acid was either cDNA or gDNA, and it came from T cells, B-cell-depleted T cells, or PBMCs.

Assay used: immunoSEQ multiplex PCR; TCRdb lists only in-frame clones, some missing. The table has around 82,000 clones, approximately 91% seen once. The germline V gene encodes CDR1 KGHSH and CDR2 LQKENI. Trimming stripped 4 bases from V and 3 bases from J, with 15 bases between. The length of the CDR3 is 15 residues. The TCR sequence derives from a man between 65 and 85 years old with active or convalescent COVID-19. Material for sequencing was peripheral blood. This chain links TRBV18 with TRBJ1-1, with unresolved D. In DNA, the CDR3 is TGTGCCAGCTCACTCCGGACCGGGAAGGACACTGAAGCTTTCTTT. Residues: CASSLRTGKDTEAFF.